The 17 T cell receptor beta chains given below trace back to one sample, sequenced in a study of Ad26.COV2.S vaccination and SARS-CoV-2 variants. Treatment here: 19 received Ad26.COV2.S at low or high dose, single or two shots; roughly five received placebo; per-sample allocation not given. The samples were gathered on day 63 after the first injection of vaccine or placebo. Repertoires were generated with immunoSEQ multiplex PCR, while TCRdb's copy carries only in-frame clones and drops some. The table includes 410,000 or so clones, 80% to 95% detected once. The material was peripheral blood, obtained in a trial of Ad26.COV2.S vaccine versus placebo. These receptors all stem from a person between 18 and 65 years old who received the Ad26.COV2.S COVID-19 vaccine or a placebo.

The genes are TRBV6-6 and TRBJ2-7, with 9 bases matching TRBD1. In germline, CDR1 is MNHNY, CDR2 SVGAGI (reference sequence). This CDR3 contains 14 residues. The J segment lost 3 bases and the V segment lost 7 bases, leaving 7 bases of the junction unmatched. CDR3 bases: TGTGCCAGCATGAGGGGACAGGGCGGCTACGAGCAGTACTTC. Its protein product is CASMRGQGGYEQYF.

The J gene is TRBJ1-6, the V gene TRBV6-2 or TRBV6-3; 10 bases are shared with TRBD1. Germline V gives CDR1 MNHEY, CDR2 SVGEGT. The CDR3 is 20 amino acids. V gave up 2 bases and J gave up 1 base; unmatched junction bases: 11. For the CDR3, the DNA is TGTGCCAGCAGTTACCTGCCGATAAGGGACAGGGGATCCTATAATTCACCCCTCCACTTT. Translating it yields CASSYLPIRDRGSYNSPLHF.

The CDR3 coding sequence is TGTGCCAGCAGCTTGGACCGCCGGGGTGAGCAGTACTTC. Translating gives CASSLDRRGEQYF. The V call is TRBV7-6, the J call TRBJ2-7, with D possibly matching TRBD2 (5 bases). The CDR3 is 13 residues long. Germline V gene lookup returns CDR1 SGHVS and CDR2 FNYEAQ. V gave up 3 bases and J gave up 7 bases, with 13 bases separating them.

The J gene is TRBJ2-1, the V gene TRBV7-2; TRBD2 matches 10 bases. CDR1 and CDR2 (germline): SGHTA, FQGNSA. The J segment lost 4 bases and the V segment lost 5 bases, leaving 8 bases of the junction unmatched. CDR3 length equals 16 residues. The CDR3 is CASSPQSGGDYNEQFF. The CDR3 DNA is TGTGCCAGCAGCCCCCAAAGCGGGGGGGATTACAATGAGCAGTTCTTC.

The genes are TRBV6-5 and TRBJ1-4; 7 bases match TRBD1. CDR3 length: 15 amino acids. Unmatched junction bases numbered 7, after V lost 5 bases and J lost 4 bases. Germline V gives CDR1 MNHEY, CDR2 SVGAGI. CDR3: CASSIRGPYNEKLFF. The CDR3 DNA sequence: TGTGCCAGCAGTATAAGGGGGCCGTATAATGAAAAACTGTTTTTT.

J is TRBJ1-1 and V is TRBV18; unclear D gene. The germline V and J ends were trimmed by 3 bases and 5 bases, with 10 bases remaining between them. Germline V lookup: CDR1 KGHSH, CDR2 LQKENI. The length of the CDR3 is 13 residues. The CDR3 DNA is TGTGCCAGCTCACCCGGGGTGGGGACTGAAGCTTTCTTT. As protein: CASSPGVGTEAFF.

The rearrangement joins TRBV19 to TRBJ2-3; D gene uncertain. The CDR3 sequence is 12 residues long. CDR1 is LNHDA and CDR2 is SQIVND in the germline V gene (reference sequence). Trimming removed 5 bases at V and 4 bases at J, with 7 bases between. The CDR3 DNA reads TGTGCCAGTAGTGAGACCCCAGATACGCAGTATTTT. It is translated as CASSETPDTQYF.

The V gene is TRBV7-9, the J gene TRBJ2-2, with 7 bases fitting TRBD1. The CDR3 has 18 amino acids. V lost 4 bases, J lost 2 bases, and 13 bases stayed unmatched. Germline CDR1 SEHNR, CDR2 FQNEAQ (reference sequence). Here the CDR3 DNA reads TGTGCCAGCAGCTCGATATGGACAGGCCCAAAAAACACCGGGGAGCTGTTTTTT. This encodes CASSSIWTGPKNTGELFF.

This rearrangement joins TRBV4-3 to TRBJ2-2, with D tentatively TRBD1 (6 bases). Trimming took 7 bases from V and 3 from J, leaving 12 bases between them. Looked up from germline, CDR1 is LGHNA and CDR2 is YSLEER. The CDR3 runs to 14 residues. The DNA for the CDR3 is TGCGCCAGCACCAGGGGCAGGGACACCGGGGAGCTGTTTTTT. As protein: CASTRGRDTGELFF.

This clone appeared a few times. The CDR3, as DNA: TGCGCCAAAACCAACAGGGAACCGGGTGGCGAGCAGTACTTC. It specifies CAKTNREPGGEQYF. This chain connects TRBV23-1 to TRBJ2-7; perhaps TRBD1 as D (6 bases). TRBV23-1 is noted as an ORF with a role that remains uncertain. CDR3 length: 14 amino acids. The germline V and J ends were trimmed by 10 bases and 6 bases, with 22 bases remaining between them.

Comments on this clone: Other nucleotide sequences from this sample produce the same CDR3. CDR3 DNA sequence: TGTGCCAGCAGTTCCTCGAACACCGGGGAGCTGTTTTTT. This encodes CASSSSNTGELFF. The chain combines TRBV9 with TRBJ2-2; D gene ambiguous. This CDR3 region has 13 residues. Per the germline V gene, CDR1 is SGDLS and CDR2 is YYNGEE. V lost 5 bases and J 0 bases, leaving 5 bases between the germline ends.

The V and J genes are TRBV11-2 and TRBJ1-1; 9 bases are a match to TRBD1. Germline CDR1 is SGHAT and CDR2 is FQNNGV. V lost 3 bases, J lost 7 bases, and 9 bases stayed unmatched. CDR3 length: 15 residues. CDR3 DNA sequence: TGTGCCAGCAGCTTTACGCCTTCGGGACAGGGTGAAGCTTTCTTT. Its translation: CASSFTPSGQGEAFF.

The chain carries TRBV12-3 or TRBV12-4 and TRBJ1-3, with D unclear. V lost 6 bases and J lost 2, with 8 bases in between. CDR3 length: 13 amino acids. CDR3 nucleotide sequence: TGTGCCAGCAGCTCTACGGCTGGAAACACCATATATTTT. It translates to CASSSTAGNTIYF.

The CDR3: CASTPRDRGTDTQYF. CDR3 sequence (DNA): TGTGCCAGCACCCCCCGGGACAGGGGCACAGATACGCAGTATTTT. The chain recombines TRBV6-6 with TRBJ2-3; 9 positions agree with TRBD1. The V and J ends lost 7 bases and 1 base, in that order; junction bases with no gene match: 6. The CDR3 covers 15 residues. Germline CDR1 and CDR2: MNHNY and SVGAGI (reference sequence).

V gene TRBV19 combines with J gene TRBJ2-1, with D perhaps TRBD1 (6 bases). Per germline, CDR1 LNHDA and CDR2 SQIVND (reference sequence). V shed 5 bases and J shed 10 bases, with 12 bases lying between them. There are 12 residues in the CDR3. The CDR3 DNA reads as TGTGCCAGTAGTCAGGGGACGTGGGAGCAGTTCTTC. Translation: CASSQGTWEQFF.

The chain couples TRBV7-8 to TRBJ2-3, with 8 bases matching TRBD1. Germline loops: CDR1 SGHVS, CDR2 FQNEAQ. With V trimmed by 6 bases and J by 2 bases, 7 bases remained unmatched. The CDR3 consists of 15 residues. The CDR3 DNA follows: TGTGCCAGCAGGGGGGGACAGGTGTACACAGATACGCAGTATTTT. This encodes CASRGGQVYTDTQYF. Combining the CDR3 with reference TRBV7-8 and TRBJ2-3 gives the whole variable domain GAGVSQSPRYKVAKRGQDVALRCDPISGHVSLFWYQQALGQGPEFLTYFQNEAQLDKSGLPSDRFFAERPEGSVSTLKIQRTQQEDSAVYLCASRGGQVYTDTQYFGPGTRLTVL.

The chain has TRBV29-1 and TRBJ2-7; D is perhaps TRBD1 (6 bases). V was trimmed by 2 bases and J by 2 bases, leaving 10 bases between them. CDR3 size: 13 residues. Germline CDR1 and CDR2: SQVTM and ANQGSEA. Here the CDR3 reads CSVESGQTYEQYF. The DNA for the CDR3 is TGCAGCGTTGAATCTGGACAGACCTACGAGCAGTACTTC.